The entry that follows covers one TCR beta chain sequence. The entry originates in a study of blood T cell repertoires in COVID-19. Residents of under 25 US areas, aged about 18 to 95 years, made up the participants. Those designated as exposed participants met a COVID-19 case within 2 weeks before study entry. In the original workflow: Reference gene primers were amplified, and this amplification served to estimate nucleated cell counts. The assay was immunoSEQ multiplex PCR, and TCRdb's table has in-frame clones only and misses some. The D gene and trimming were derived from the DNA, and the V and J assignments and clone size from that table. The table shows about 180,000 clones, with 60% to 80% occurring only once. The sequenced sample consisted of PBMCs or T cells enriched from blood (not recorded which). The TCR comes from a man between 60 and 75 years old who had been exposed to COVID-19.

CDR3 sequence reads: CASSITAGGRTSGNTIYF. For the CDR3, the DNA is TGTGCCAGCAGCATCACCGCCGGGGGACGGACCTCAGGAAACACCATATATTTT. The gene calls are TRBV7-8 and TRBJ1-3; possible D gene TRBD1, 5 bases. This CDR3 comprises 18 residues. V gave up 5 bases and J gave up 4 bases, with 24 bases separating them. Germline V gives CDR1 SGHVS, CDR2 FQNEAQ.